This T cell receptor beta chain was identified during a study of cytomegalovirus exposure and HLA in healthy donors. Study in general: Earlier work reported 110 million or so unique TCR beta sequences from about 179 million T cells.

The CDR3 has 14 amino acids. CDR1 is SGHDN and CDR2 is FVKESK in the germline V gene. The V gene end was trimmed by 3 bases and the J gene end by 7 bases; junction bases not matched to a gene: 2. The PCR had 60 Vbeta and 13 Jbeta primers. Repertoires were generated with immunoSEQ multiplex PCR, while TCRdb's copy carries only in-frame clones and drops some. The sample lists 150,000 or so clones, around three quarters seen once, with 1% in the top ten. Sequences were obtained from PBMCs. This TCR was sampled from a woman aged 40 to 50 in good health and CMV-seronegative. The chain couples TRBV14 to TRBJ1-5; 11 bases are a match to TRBD1. The CDR3 sequence is CASSQGQGGQPQHF. The CDR3 DNA is TGTGCCAGCAGCCAGGGACAGGGGGGGCAGCCCCAGCATTTT.